This T cell receptor (beta chain) appears in the sequencing data of a study of blood T cell repertoires in COVID-19. Clones were sequenced by immunoSEQ multiplex PCR, and TCRdb holds only the in-frame ones, with some missing. Of roughly 500,000 clones in the sample, more than 85% were seen once. Trimming removed 5 bases from V and 2 bases from J; junction bases left unmatched: 5. The CDR3 extends over 14 amino acids. CDR1 and CDR2 (germline): SGHNT, YYREEE (reference sequence). This sequence originates from a woman between 55 and 75 years old who had recovered from COVID-19. J is TRBJ2-3 and V is TRBV5-4; 7 positions match TRBD1. The sequencing sample was made of PBMCs or T cells enriched from blood (not recorded which). The CDR3 loop reads CASRRDRVTDTQYF. DNA for the CDR3: TGTGCCAGCAGACGAGACAGGGTCACAGATACGCAGTATTTT.